These 8 T cell receptor beta chains were sequenced from one sample in a study of blood T cell repertoires in COVID-19. Sequencing used immunoSEQ multiplex PCR; TCRdb keeps in-frame clones, though not all of them. This table has approximately 45,000 clones, about 89% appearing once. The sample consisted of peripheral blood. All receptors derive from a woman aged 80 or over with COVID-19, enrolled during active disease.

The chain is built from TRBV27 and TRBJ1-4; TRBD1 might be the D (5 bases). Germline values: CDR1 MNHEY, CDR2 SMNVEV (reference sequence). V was pared by 4 bases and J by 6 bases, with 15 bases between. This CDR3 has 15 amino acids. This CDR3 reads CASSSYRPRDEKLFF. CDR3 in DNA: TGTGCCAGCAGTTCATACCGGCCCAGGGATGAAAAACTGTTTTTT.

V is TRBV5-1 and J is TRBJ1-4; the match to TRBD1 covers 8 bases. CDR3 length: 14 amino acids. V was clipped by 1 base and J by 5 bases; unmatched bases: 1. The V gene's germline CDR1 is SGHRS and CDR2 YFSETQ. CDR3: CASSLTGGNEKLFF. CDR3 nucleotides: TGCGCCAGCAGCTTGACAGGGGGGAATGAAAAACTGTTTTTT.

The DNA for the CDR3 is TGTGCCAGCAGCCACCAGGGCCTCGGGCGAGGCTACACCTTC. It translates to CASSHQGLGRGYTF. The chain carries TRBV3-1 (or the pseudogene TRBV3-2) and TRBJ1-2; D might be TRBD1 (5 bases). V was clipped by 3 bases and J by 8 bases, with 16 bases between them. This CDR3 is built from 14 residues. The germline CDR1 and CDR2 sequences are LGHDT and YNNKEL (reference sequence).

The rearrangement joins TRBV7-9 to TRBJ1-2, with 7 positions matching TRBD1. This CDR3 has 17 residues. Germline CDR1 is SEHNR and CDR2 is FQNEAQ (reference sequence). The J segment lost 1 base and the V segment lost 5 bases, leaving 13 bases of the junction unmatched. The CDR3 is CASSGWDSMEDNYGYTF. DNA of the CDR3: TGTGCCAGCAGCGGGTGGGACAGCATGGAGGATAACTATGGCTACACCTTC.

The table lists this clone with a count of one. Here the CDR3 reads CASRRTGMGSGANVLTF. CDR3 DNA sequence: TGTGCCAGCAGAAGGACAGGGATGGGATCTGGGGCCAACGTCCTGACTTTC. V gene TRBV27 combines with J gene TRBJ2-6, with 8 positions matching TRBD1. The CDR3 is made up of 17 amino acids. Per the germline V gene, CDR1 is MNHEY and CDR2 is SMNVEV (reference sequence). V shed 6 bases, J shed 1 base, and the junction held 8 bases outside the gene matches.

V gene TRBV3-1 (or the pseudogene TRBV3-2) combines with J gene TRBJ2-5; weak D call: TRBD2 (6 bases). This CDR3 region has 14 residues. Germline CDR1 is LGHDT and CDR2 is YNNKEL (reference sequence). V shed 1 base and J shed 6 bases, with 12 bases lying between them. Here the CDR3 reads CASSQGRGRKTQYF. The CDR3 bases are TGTGCCAGCAGCCAAGGACGGGGGAGAAAGACCCAGTACTTC.

This chain joins TRBV28 and TRBJ1-1; 10 bases line up with TRBD1. CDR3 length: 15 residues. Germline V gives CDR1 MDHEN, CDR2 SYDVKM. The junction had 7 bases not matched to a gene; V was cut back by 4 bases and J by 5 bases. The CDR3 is CASSSGTGVLTEAFF. DNA of the CDR3: TGTGCCAGCAGTTCAGGGACAGGGGTATTAACTGAAGCTTTCTTT.

This chain uses TRBV3-1 (or the pseudogene TRBV3-2) with TRBJ2-7; D not resolved. Germline V CDR1 and CDR2: LGHDT, YNNKEL (reference sequence). Trimming pared 1 base from V and 3 bases from J, leaving 10 bases between. This CDR3 is built from 14 residues. CDR3 in DNA: TGTGCCAGCAGCCAAGGAGGTCTTAGCTACGAGCAGTACTTC. Translating gives CASSQGGLSYEQYF.